This T cell receptor (beta chain) appears in the sequencing data of a study of neoadjuvant anti-PD-1 for oral cavity cancer. Two replicates per tumor sample, mostly from around 4.9 ug of genomic DNA. The repertoire was sequenced with immunoSEQ multiplex PCR; TCRdb's copy has only in-frame clones and lacks some. The data show under 2,500 clones, 45% to 65% seen once. This clone has a handful of counts. The time point: after neoadjuvant nivolumab, at surgical resection. These newly diagnosed stage II-IVA oral cavity squamous cell carcinoma patients had no prior systemic or radiation treatment. The patients had HPV-negative, locally advanced oral cavity squamous cell carcinoma. The CDR3 sequence is 13 residues long. V was cut by 6 bases and J by 4 bases, with 12 bases left in between. Germline V lookup: CDR1 MNHEY, CDR2 SVGAGI.

Specimen: tumor tissue, collected after nivolumab (anti-PD-1) treatment. V and J are TRBV6-5 and TRBJ1-2; TRBD1 might be the D (5 bases). This clonotype originated in a person aged 35-79 years with oral cavity squamous cell carcinoma. The CDR3 nucleotides read TGTGCCAGCAGAACGACAGCCTCCTATGGCTACACCTTC. Protein: CASRTTASYGYTF.